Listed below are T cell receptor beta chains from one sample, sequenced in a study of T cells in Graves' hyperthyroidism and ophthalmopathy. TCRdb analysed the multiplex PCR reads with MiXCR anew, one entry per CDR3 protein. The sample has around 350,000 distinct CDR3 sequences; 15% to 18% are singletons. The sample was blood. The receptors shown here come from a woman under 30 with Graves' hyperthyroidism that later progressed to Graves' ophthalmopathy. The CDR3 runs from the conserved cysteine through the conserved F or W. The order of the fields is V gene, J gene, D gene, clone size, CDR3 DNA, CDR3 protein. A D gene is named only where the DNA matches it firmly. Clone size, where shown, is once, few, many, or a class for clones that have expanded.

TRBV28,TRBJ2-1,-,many,TGTGCCAGCAGCAAGGGGGGAACCAATGAGCAGTTCTTC,CASSKGGTNEQFF
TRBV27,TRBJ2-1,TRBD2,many,TGTGCCAGCAGTTCCAGACTAGCGGGCTACAATGAGCAGTTCTTC,CASSSRLAGYNEQFF
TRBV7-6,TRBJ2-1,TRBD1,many,TGTGCCAGCAGCTCACGCCCCGGGACAGGGGGCTCCTACAATGAGCAGTTCTTC,CASSSRPGTGGSYNEQFF
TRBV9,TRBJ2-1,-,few,TGTGCCAGCAGCCTACTTGAGGGGGATACGTACGGGAGATACAACAATGAGCAGTTCTTC,CASSLLEGDTYGRYNNEQFF
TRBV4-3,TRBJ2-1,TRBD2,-,TGCGCCAGCAGCCAAGACGGAGCGGGAGGTATCAATGAGCAGTTCTTC,CASSQDGAGGINEQFF
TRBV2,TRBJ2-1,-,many,TGTGCCAGCTTGGCCCAGGGTGAACCTGCGAATGAGCAGTTCTTC,CASLAQGEPANEQFF
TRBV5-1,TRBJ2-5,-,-,TGCGCCAGCAGCAGATCGAGAGATGAAGAGACCCAGTACTTC,CASSRSRDEETQYF
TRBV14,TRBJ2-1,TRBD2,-,TGTGCCAGCAGCCAAGATTGGGCTAGCGGGAGTAAAAATGAGCAGTTCTTC,CASSQDWASGSKNEQFF
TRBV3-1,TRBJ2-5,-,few,TGTGCCAGCAGCCAAGTTCTGGTGAGGGTCGCGGAGACCCAGTACTTC,CASSQVLVRVAETQYF
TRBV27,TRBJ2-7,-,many,TGTGCCAGCAGCCCGACACCGGGCGGCTACGAGCAGTACTTC,CASSPTPGGYEQYF
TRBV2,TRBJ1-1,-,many,TGTGCCAGTACCCGGACACCCAACACTGAAGCTTTCTTT,CASTRTPNTEAFF
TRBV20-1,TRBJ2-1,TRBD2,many,TGCAGTGGGGTTAGCGGGAGGGTCGGGGGCAATGAGCAGTTCTTC,CSGVSGRVGGNEQFF
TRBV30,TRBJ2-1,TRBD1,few,TGTGCCTGGAGTGGGGGACAGGGACTATACAATGAGCAGTTCTTC,CAWSGGQGLYNEQFF
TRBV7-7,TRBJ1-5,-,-,TGTGCTAGCGAGGGCGTGGGCAATCAGCCCCAGCATTTT,CASEGVGNQPQHF
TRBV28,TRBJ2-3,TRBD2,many,TGTGCCAGCAGTCCTCTGGCTAGCGGGAGGGGAACAGATACGCAGTATTTT,CASSPLASGRGTDTQYF
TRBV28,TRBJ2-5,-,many,TGTGCCAGCAGCCATTATGTTTCCAAAGAGACCCAGTACTTC,CASSHYVSKETQYF
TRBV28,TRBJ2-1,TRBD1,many,TGTGCCAGCAGGGGACAGGGGGTCTACAATGAGCAGTTCTTC,CASRGQGVYNEQFF
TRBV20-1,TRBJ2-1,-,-,TGCAGTGCTAGAGATTGGAGGGTCCATGAGCAGTTCTTC,CSARDWRVHEQFF
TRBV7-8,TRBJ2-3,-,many,TGTGCCAGCAGCTTAGTTGTAATAACAGATACGCAGTATTTT,CASSLVVITDTQYF
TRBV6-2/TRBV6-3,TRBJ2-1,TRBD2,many,TGTGCCAGCAGTTACCTAGCGGGAGCAAGAAACTACAATGAGCAGTTCTTC,CASSYLAGARNYNEQFF
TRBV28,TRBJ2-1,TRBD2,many,TGTGCCAGCAGCCTTAGCGGGAGGATCTACAATGAGCAGTTCTTC,CASSLSGRIYNEQFF
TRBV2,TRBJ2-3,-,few,TGTGCCAGCACGCGGGACAGTAATAGGGGCACAGATACGCAGTATTTT,CASTRDSNRGTDTQYF
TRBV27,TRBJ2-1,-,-,TGTGCCAGCAGTTTATCGAGGGCCTGGTATGAGCAGTTCTTC,CASSLSRAWYEQFF
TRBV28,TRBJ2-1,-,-,TGTGCCAGCAGTTTAGTTCCGGGCGGAGACAATGAGCAGTTCTTC,CASSLVPGGDNEQFF
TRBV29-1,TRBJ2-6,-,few,TGCAGCGTAGGACAATACTCTGGGGCCAACGTCCTGACTTTC,CSVGQYSGANVLTF
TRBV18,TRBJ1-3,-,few,TGTGCCAGCTCACCGTCGGGAAAGGGATCTGGAAACACCATATATTTT,CASSPSGKGSGNTIYF
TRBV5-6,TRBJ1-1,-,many,TGTGCCAGCAGCTTGGTCGTACAAATGAACACTGAAGCTTTCTTT,CASSLVVQMNTEAFF
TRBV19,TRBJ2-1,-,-,TGTGCCAGTAGTATGCGCAGCCTCTACAATGAGCAGTTCTTC,CASSMRSLYNEQFF
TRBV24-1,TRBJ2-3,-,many,TGTGCCACCAGTGCCCCGGGCCCAGGGAGAACAGATACGCAGTATTTT,CATSAPGPGRTDTQYF
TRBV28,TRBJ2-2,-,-,TGTGCCAGCAGTTTCCTCCTGGGCGGGGAGCTGTTTTTT,CASSFLLGGELFF
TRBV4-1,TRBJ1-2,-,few,TGCGCCAGCAGCCAAGCGGACCTAGCTGATTTGAGGGGCTACACCTTC,CASSQADLADLRGYTF
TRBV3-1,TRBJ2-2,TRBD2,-,TGTGCCAGCAGCCAAGCAGCGGGGGCCACCGGGGAGCTGTTTTTT,CASSQAAGATGELFF